The next 13 T cell receptor beta chains were all read from a single sample in a study of T-cell reconstitution after alpha-beta-depleted transplantation in children. Unique molecular identifiers were incorporated into the prepared TCRbeta library. Each CDR3 protein gets one entry after TCRdb re-called the PCR reads with MiXCR. The repertoire holds about 460,000 distinct CDR3 sequences, with around 12% as singletons. The input for sequencing was PBMCs from the stem cell graft donor, taken from the stem cell graft. These receptors came from a human donor who donated a stem cell graft to a child with combined immunodeficiency.

Here the CDR3 reads CASSLAAGFSYEQYF. For the CDR3, the DNA is TGTGCCAGCAGTTTAGCGGCAGGGTTTTCCTACGAGCAGTACTTC. The rearrangement links TRBV12-3 or TRBV12-4 to TRBJ2-7; perhaps TRBD1 as D (5 bases). Trimming stripped 0 bases from V and 1 base from J, with 10 bases between. The CDR3 extends over 15 amino acids.

This clonotype has ten or more counts. The chain carries TRBV15 and TRBJ2-3, with TRBD1 as a possible D gene (5 bases). V was pared by 3 bases and J by 1 base, with 14 bases between. CDR1 and CDR2 from the germline V gene are LNHNV and YYDKDF (reference sequence). This CDR3 has 16 amino acids. Here the CDR3 DNA reads TGTGCCACCAGCAGCCACAGGAATGGGGGCACAGATACGCAGTATTTT. Protein sequence: CATSSHRNGGTDTQYF.

Regarding this clonotype: An end of the junction does not agree with germline; a read error may underlie this. The chain joins TRBV18 to TRBJ2-7; the D call may be TRBD1 or TRBD2 (5 bases each). CDR1 is KGHSH and CDR2 is LQKENI in the germline V gene. The CDR3 consists of 14 residues. CDR3 residues: CASSKAGAPYEQHF. Written as DNA, the CDR3 is TGTGCCAGCTCAAAAGCCGGGGCCCCCTACGAGCAGCACTTC.

The chain is built from TRBV6-2 or TRBV6-3 and TRBJ2-1, with 9 bases fitting TRBD2. After removal of 9 bases from V and 3 bases from J, the junction contained 12 bases not matched to a gene. Per germline, CDR1 MNHEY and CDR2 SVGEGT. CDR3 length equals 16 residues. CDR3: CASSTSGLTFYNEQFF. CDR3 sequence (DNA): TGTGCCAGTTCGACTAGCGGCCTGACCTTCTACAATGAGCAGTTCTTC.

This clonotype was detected a few times. The chain combines TRBV6-5 with TRBJ2-7; TRBD2 is a possible D gene (7 bases). Per germline, CDR1 MNHEY and CDR2 SVGAGI. V lost 2 bases to trimming and J lost 2 bases, with 13 bases between them. CDR3 size: 15 residues. CDR3 loop: CASSYVRGGPYEQYF. The CDR3 DNA reads TGTGCCAGCAGTTACGTAAGGGGGGGGCCCTACGAGCAGTACTTC.

This clonotype has ten or more counts. This chain links TRBV9 with TRBJ2-2; D not resolved. The V and J ends lost 0 bases and 5 bases respectively, with 5 bases between them. There are 13 residues in the CDR3. Germline V gene data show CDR1 as SGDLS and CDR2 as YYNGEE. CDR3 sequence (DNA): TGTGCCAGCAGCGTAGGACCGACCGGGGAGCTGTTTTTT. Translating it yields CASSVGPTGELFF.

This clonotype came up many times. The J gene is TRBJ2-2, the V gene TRBV12-3 or TRBV12-4, with 7 bases matching TRBD1. The CDR3 consists of 15 residues. The V and J ends lost 7 bases and 3 bases, in that order; junction bases with no gene match: 8. CDR3 protein: CASKKITGDTGELFF. The DNA for the CDR3 is TGTGCCAGCAAAAAGATTACAGGGGACACCGGGGAGCTGTTTTTT.

This clonotype was found many times. J is TRBJ2-1 and V is TRBV12-3 or TRBV12-4; D is possibly TRBD1 or TRBD2 (6 bases each). V lost 3 bases and J lost 10, with 10 bases in between. This CDR3 has 12 residues. CDR3 region: CASSFGGREQFF. The CDR3 DNA follows: TGTGCCAGCAGTTTCGGGGGCAGGGAGCAGTTCTTC.

The rearrangement uses TRBV7-6 and TRBJ2-5; 12 bases are shared with TRBD2. The CDR3 covers 17 residues. V trimming: 1 base; J trimming: 5 bases; junction bases outside the gene matches: 8. Germline V gene data show CDR1 as SGHVS and CDR2 as FNYEAQ. CDR3 sequence: CASSLVPSGRAPETQYF. CDR3 sequence (DNA): TGTGCCAGCAGCTTAGTCCCTAGCGGGAGGGCCCCTGAGACCCAGTACTTC.

The chain recombines TRBV18 with TRBJ2-4; a weak D match, TRBD2 (5 bases). CDR1 is KGHSH and CDR2 is LQKENI in the germline V gene. Trimming left V 5 bases short and J 1 base short, with 15 bases between. The CDR3 is made up of 16 amino acids. The CDR3 here is CASSGWGSVAKNIQYF. In DNA form, the CDR3 reads TGTGCCAGCTCAGGATGGGGTAGCGTGGCCAAAAACATTCAGTACTTC.

This sequence joins TRBV24-1 and TRBJ1-1; unclear D gene. Germline values: CDR1 KGHDR, CDR2 SFDVKD. The CDR3 runs to 14 residues. V lost 5 bases and J 2 bases, leaving 11 bases between the germline ends. CDR3 loop: CATSVIAGNTEAFF. In DNA form, the CDR3 reads TGTGCCACCAGTGTAATCGCAGGTAACACTGAAGCTTTCTTT.

Many counts were recorded for this clonotype. The J gene is TRBJ2-3, the V gene TRBV12-3 or TRBV12-4; D ambiguous. V gave up 6 bases and J gave up 2 bases, with 12 bases separating them. CDR3 length: 14 residues. For the CDR3, the DNA is TGTGCCAGCAGGGCCAAGTCCCACACAGATACGCAGTATTTT. Its protein product is CASRAKSHTDTQYF.

The chain uses TRBV9 and TRBJ2-7; tentatively, D is TRBD2 (6 bases). The CDR3 runs to 15 residues. V dropped 3 bases and J dropped 0 bases, with 13 bases sitting between them. CDR1 is SGDLS, CDR2 YYNGEE, per germline. The CDR3 region is CASSEDYTSSYEQYF. Written as DNA, the CDR3 is TGTGCCAGCAGCGAGGACTACACATCCTCCTACGAGCAGTACTTC.